Listed below are T cell receptor beta chains from one sample, sequenced in a study of lymphopenia after photon versus proton radiotherapy. The protocol was immunoSEQ multiplex PCR, while the TCRdb copy is restricted to in-frame clones and leaves out a portion. The sample lists some 30,000 clones, roughly 90% seen once, with 6.8% in the top ten. The source material was peripheral blood, sampled from a patient treated with photon-based radiotherapy. The receptors were gathered from a woman between 50 and 59 years old with pancreatic cancer. Both conserved end residues are part of each CDR3. The D gene is left open where the match is weak. Size is stated for part of the rows, as once, few or many counts, or as a class when the clone is expanded.

>NA|NA|TRBV27|TRBJ1-5
TGTGCCAGCAGTTCTTCTTACAATCAGCCCCAGCATTTT
CASSSSYNQPQHF
>NA|NA|TRBV28|TRBJ2-7
TGTGCCAGCAGCACGACTAGTCCCTACGAGCAGTACTTC
CASSTTSPYEQYF
>NA|NA|TRBV15|TRBJ2-5
TGTGCCACCAGCCCGAGGGCGGGACAGCTAACTGGGCCCGCCGAGACCCAGTACTTC
CATSPRAGQLTGPAETQYF
>NA|NA|TRBV28|TRBJ1-2
TGTGCCAGCATCACCTCGGCAGTCGGGAACTATGGCTACACCTTC
CASITSAVGNYGYTF
>NA|NA|TRBV6-6|TRBJ1-3
TGTGCCAGCAGTTACTCTACCGGGTCTGGAAACACCATATATTTT
CASSYSTGSGNTIYF
>once|TRBD1|TRBV2|TRBJ1-2
TGTGCCAGCAGTGAAGCGCTAGGGGGCCAGGGCTACACCTTC
CASSEALGGQGYTF
>NA|NA|TRBV19|TRBJ2-1
TGTGCCAGTAGTCTAGGACATATCTCCTACAATGAGCAGTTCTTC
CASSLGHISYNEQFF
>NA|NA|TRBV7-9|TRBJ2-7
TGTGCCAGCAGCTTAGGGTCGAGTGGCACCTACGAGCAGTACTTC
CASSLGSSGTYEQYF
>NA|NA|TRBV5-5|TRBJ2-2
TGTGCCAGCAGCTCCCCTGAGGGAGTTCAATCCGGGGAGCTGTTTTTT
CASSSPEGVQSGELFF
>NA|TRBD2|TRBV27|TRBJ2-2
TGTGCCAGCAGGCGGGGGACTAGCGGGAGCACCGGGGAGCTGTTTTTT
CASRRGTSGSTGELFF
>NA|NA|TRBV14|TRBJ2-3
TGTGCCAGCAGCCAAGGAAACCCCTTAGTCCGGTATTTT
CASSQGNPLVRYF
>NA|NA|TRBV11-1|TRBJ2-2
TGTGCCAGCAGCTTGGCAAGCACCGGGGAGCTGTTTTTT
CASSLASTGELFF
>NA|NA|TRBV28|TRBJ2-5
TGTGCCAGCAGCCTGCGAGGGGAAGAGACCCAGTACTTC
CASSLRGEETQYF
>few|NA|TRBV7-2|TRBJ1-5
TGTGCCAGCAGCCAGGGTAGTGGAGGCAATCAGCCCCAGCATTTT
CASSQGSGGNQPQHF
>NA|TRBD2|TRBV9|TRBJ2-7
TGTGCCAGCAGCGTAGAGAGCGGACCAGTCGGGGGGGAGCAGTACTTC
CASSVESGPVGGEQYF
>NA|NA|TRBV7-9|TRBJ2-3
TGTGCCAGCAGCTTATTCCTAAGCGGCCCCACAGATACGCAGTATTTT
CASSLFLSGPTDTQYF
>few|TRBD2|TRBV4-2|TRBJ2-7
TGTGCCAGCAGCCAAGTCGCAACCCCGACTAGCGGGATCTACGAGCAGTACTTC
CASSQVATPTSGIYEQYF
>NA|TRBD1|TRBV29-1|TRBJ1-3
TGCAGCGTGACAGGGAACCCTGGAAACACCATATATTTT
CSVTGNPGNTIYF
>NA|TRBD1|TRBV27|TRBJ1-2
TGTGCCAGCAGTTTCCTGGACCCGGGACAGGGAGGAGGGGGCTACACCTTC
CASSFLDPGQGGGGYTF
>NA|NA|TRBV30|TRBJ1-2
TGTGCCTGGAGGGAGGCGGCGATCGCTGGCTACACCTTC
CAWREAAIAGYTF
>NA|NA|TRBV7-2|TRBJ2-7
TGTGCCAGCAGCTTAGACTTACCTAGGGTATACGAGCAGTACTTC
CASSLDLPRVYEQYF
>NA|TRBD1|TRBV2|TRBJ2-5
TGTGCCAGCTGGGGACAGGGCCCCAGGACCCAGTACTTC
CASWGQGPRTQYF
>NA|TRBD2|TRBV29-1|TRBJ2-7
TGCAGCGTTCCCGCGGGAGGCCGATACGAGCAGTACTTC
CSVPAGGRYEQYF
>NA|TRBD1|TRBV29-1|TRBJ1-4
TGCAGCGTAGGAGGACAGGGTAATGAAAAACTGTTTTTT
CSVGGQGNEKLFF
>NA|NA|TRBV28|TRBJ2-7
TGTGCCAGCAGCCCGGGACGGACTATACCCGAGCAGTACTTC
CASSPGRTIPEQYF
>NA|NA|TRBV5-4|TRBJ1-4
TGTGCCAGCAGCTTGGGGGGGACTGCTAATGAAAAACTGTTTTTT
CASSLGGTANEKLFF
>NA|NA|TRBV4-2|TRBJ2-1
TGTGCCAGCAGCCAAGATTTATCGGATGAGCAGTTCTTC
CASSQDLSDEQFF
>NA|NA|TRBV4-3|TRBJ2-7
TGCGCCAGCAGCCAAGATTATGGGGTGGGGTCCTACGAGCAGTACTTC
CASSQDYGVGSYEQYF
>NA|NA|TRBV27|TRBJ1-5
TGTGCCAGCAGTTCGGGTTATAGCAATCAGCCCCAGCATTTT
CASSSGYSNQPQHF
>NA|NA|TRBV7-2|TRBJ2-7
TGTGCCAGCAGCGTTAGCGCTCCTTCCTACGAGCAGTACTTC
CASSVSAPSYEQYF
>once|NA|TRBV2|TRBJ1-3
TGTGCCAGCACGGCCCCTTTCTCTGGAAACACCATATATTTT
CASTAPFSGNTIYF
>NA|TRBD1|TRBV27|TRBJ1-5
TGTGCCAGCAGTACCTCCAGACAGGGAGTCAATCAGCCCCAGCATTTT
CASSTSRQGVNQPQHF
>NA|NA|TRBV9|TRBJ2-5
TGTGCCAGCAGCTGGGAAGGGAAACAAGAGACCCAGTACTTC
CASSWEGKQETQYF
>NA|TRBD2|TRBV30|TRBJ2-1
TGTGCCTGGACTCGGGAGGGATACAATGAGCAGTTCTTC
CAWTREGYNEQFF
>NA|TRBD1|TRBV7-2|TRBJ2-4
TGTGCCAGCAGCTCACAGGGGGCTCTAGCCAAAAACATTCAGTACTTC
CASSSQGALAKNIQYF
>once|TRBD2|TRBV14|TRBJ2-7
TGTGCCAGCAGCCGGACTAGCGGTCCTTCCTACGAGCAGTACTTC
CASSRTSGPSYEQYF
>NA|NA|TRBV11-2|TRBJ2-5
TGTGCCAGCAGCTCCTACAGGGCTGGTCAGGAGACCCAGTACTTC
CASSSYRAGQETQYF
>NA|NA|TRBV7-2|TRBJ2-1
TGTGCCAGCAGGCGGGACCTCGGGCCTTACAATGAGCAGTTCTTC
CASRRDLGPYNEQFF
>NA|TRBD2|TRBV6-6|TRBJ2-2
TGTGCCAGCATCAGGAATAGCGGGAGTGCCGGGGAGCTGTTTTTT
CASIRNSGSAGELFF
>NA|TRBD2|TRBV12-5|TRBJ2-7
TGTGCTAGTGGTCCTCTCGCCGGGACTAGTTATTACGAGCAGTACTTC
CASGPLAGTSYYEQYF